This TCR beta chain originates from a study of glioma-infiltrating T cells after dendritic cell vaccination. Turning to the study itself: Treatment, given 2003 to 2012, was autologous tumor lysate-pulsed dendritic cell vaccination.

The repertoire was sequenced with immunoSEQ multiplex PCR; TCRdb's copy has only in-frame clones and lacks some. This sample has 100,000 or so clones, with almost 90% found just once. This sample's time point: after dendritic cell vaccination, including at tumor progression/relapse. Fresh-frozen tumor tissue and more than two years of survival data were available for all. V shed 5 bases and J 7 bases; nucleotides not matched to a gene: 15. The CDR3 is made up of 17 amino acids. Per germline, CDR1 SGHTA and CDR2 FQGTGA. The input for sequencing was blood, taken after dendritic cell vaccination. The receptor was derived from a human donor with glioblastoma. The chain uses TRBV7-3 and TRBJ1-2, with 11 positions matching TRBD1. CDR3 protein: CASSPLPGTGGFGGYTF. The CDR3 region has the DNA TGTGCCAGCAGCCCCCTCCCCGGGACAGGGGGTTTTGGTGGCTACACCTTC.